These T cell receptor beta chains were read from a single sample in a study of blood T cell repertoires in COVID-19. Assay used: immunoSEQ multiplex PCR; TCRdb lists only in-frame clones, some missing. The sample records hundreds of thousands of clones, 88% being singletons. Sequenced input: peripheral blood. These TCRs come from a man aged 18 to 30 with active or convalescent COVID-19. CDR3s include the opening cysteine and the closing phenylalanine or tryptophan. A D gene is named only where the DNA matches it firmly. The listing skips clone size in some rows; elsewhere it reads once, few, many or a size class.

v_call	cdr3_length	d_call	clone_size	j_call	cdr3_aa	cdr3_nt
TRBV16	17	NA	NA	TRBJ2-4	CASSPGGLSEAKNIQYF	TGTGCCAGCAGCCCCGGAGGCCTGTCGGAGGCCAAAAACATTCAGTACTTC
TRBV7-9	16	TRBD2	NA	TRBJ2-7	CASSRGASGASYEQYF	TGTGCCAGCAGCCGTGGGGCTAGCGGGGCCTCCTACGAGCAGTACTTC
TRBV19	14	NA	NA	TRBJ1-1	CASSMFPGGTEAFF	TGTGCCAGTAGTATGTTCCCGGGGGGCACTGAAGCTTTCTTT
TRBV19	14	TRBD1	NA	TRBJ1-2	CASWNRGPRYGYTF	TGTGCCAGTTGGAACAGGGGGCCCCGGTATGGCTACACCTTC
TRBV5-1	15	NA	once	TRBJ1-5	CASSYGEGGNQPQHF	TGCGCCAGCAGCTATGGAGAGGGGGGCAATCAGCCCCAGCATTTT
TRBV14	12	TRBD1	NA	TRBJ1-1	CASSQGTDQAFF	TGTGCCAGCAGCCAGGGGACAGACCAAGCTTTCTTT
TRBV19	16	TRBD1	once	TRBJ1-2	CASSPRDRVLNYGYTF	TGTGCCAGTAGTCCCCGGGACAGAGTGCTTAACTATGGCTACACCTTC
TRBV9	14	NA	NA	TRBJ1-5	CASSVTVAGQPQHF	TGTGCCAGCAGCGTGACGGTAGCGGGGCAGCCCCAGCATTTT
TRBV7-2	13	NA	NA	TRBJ1-1	CASSLGERTEAFF	TGTGCCAGCAGCTTAGGGGAGCGGACTGAAGCTTTCTTT
TRBV27	16	NA	NA	TRBJ2-2	CASTLGSSVNTGELFF	TGTGCCAGCACCTTAGGGTCTAGCGTAAACACCGGGGAGCTGTTTTTT
TRBV10-3	16	NA	NA	TRBJ2-6	CAIKGYNHSGANVLTF	TGTGCCATCAAGGGGTATAACCACTCTGGGGCCAACGTCCTGACTTTC
TRBV10-3	14	TRBD1	many	TRBJ1-6	CAISGGTGGSPLHF	TGTGCCATCAGTGGGGGGACAGGGGGCTCACCCCTCCACTTT
TRBV7-9	13	NA	NA	TRBJ2-7	CASSLAQGYEQYF	TGTGCCAGCAGCTTAGCGCAGGGCTACGAGCAGTACTTC
TRBV9	13	NA	NA	TRBJ2-1	CASSVRQYDEQFF	TGTGCCAGCAGCGTGAGACAATACGATGAGCAGTTCTTC
TRBV7-6	16	NA	NA	TRBJ1-3	CASSPGGYVSGNTIYF	TGTGCCAGCAGCCCCGGGGGGTATGTCTCTGGAAACACCATATATTTT
TRBV9	16	TRBD2	NA	TRBJ2-3	CASSVSGGGSTDTQYF	TGTGCCAGCAGCGTTAGCGGGGGGGGTTCCACAGATACGCAGTATTTT
TRBV7-2	15	TRBD2	few	TRBJ2-1	CASSRGGAVYNEQFF	TGTGCCAGCAGCCGCGGGGGGGCGGTCTACAATGAGCAGTTCTTC
TRBV5-4	15	TRBD1	NA	TRBJ1-4	CASSSKTGGNEKLFF	TGTGCCAGCAGCTCCAAAACAGGGGGTAATGAAAAACTGTTTTTT
TRBV20-1	14	NA	NA	TRBJ2-7	CSASGQAFSYEQYF	TGCAGTGCTAGTGGTCAGGCTTTCTCCTACGAGCAGTACTTC
TRBV9	14	TRBD1	NA	TRBJ1-1	CASSEGQGNTEAFF	TGTGCCAGCAGCGAGGGACAGGGGAACACTGAAGCTTTCTTT
TRBV18	19	NA	NA	TRBJ1-6	CASSPRFLDMSSYNSPLHF	TGTGCCAGCTCACCGAGATTCTTAGACATGAGCTCCTATAATTCACCCCTCCACTTT
TRBV27	14	TRBD1	NA	TRBJ1-6	CASSGGTGWSPLHF	TGTGCCAGCAGTGGTGGGACAGGGTGGTCCCCCCTCCACTTT
TRBV5-1	15	NA	NA	TRBJ2-1	CASSLEGSSYNEQFF	TGCGCCAGCAGCTTGGAAGGGAGCTCCTACAATGAGCAGTTCTTC
TRBV7-9	14	TRBD1	NA	TRBJ1-2	CASSAGQGFEGYTF	TGTGCCAGCAGCGCTGGACAGGGATTCGAAGGCTACACCTTC
TRBV10-2	17	TRBD1	NA	TRBJ2-2	CASSESPGQGNTGELFF	TGCGCCAGCAGTGAGTCCCCGGGACAGGGAAACACCGGGGAGCTGTTTTTT
TRBV27	15	NA	NA	TRBJ1-4	CASSLGTHSSEKLFF	TGTGCCAGCAGTCTCGGGACACATAGTAGTGAAAAACTGTTTTTT
TRBV2	16	TRBD1	NA	TRBJ1-2	CASSEGGQGRVYGYTF	TGTGCCAGCAGTGAAGGGGGACAGGGTCGGGTCTATGGCTACACCTTC
TRBV5-1	13	NA	NA	TRBJ2-7	CASSLDSLYEQYF	TGCGCCAGCAGCCTGGACAGTCTCTACGAGCAGTACTTC
TRBV10-3	16	TRBD1	NA	TRBJ1-3	CAISDPGGTSGNTIYF	TGTGCCATCAGTGACCCAGGGGGAACCTCTGGAAACACCATATATTTT
TRBV7-9	14	NA	NA	TRBJ2-5	CASSLAGSGGTQYF	TGTGCCAGCAGCTTGGCGGGCTCCGGGGGGACCCAGTACTTC
TRBV3-1/TRBV3-2	17	NA	NA	TRBJ2-3	CASSPPIPVTSTDTQYF	TGTGCCAGCAGCCCCCCGATCCCTGTAACTAGCACAGATACGCAGTATTTT